This is a list of T cell receptor beta chains from one sample in a study of T cell repertoires in cytomegalovirus infection. TCRdb ran MiXCR on the reads and lists one entry per CDR3 protein. The sample holds under 200,000 distinct CDR3 sequences, roughly a sixth seen once. Source material: CD8+ T cells from PBMCs. The receptors were gathered from a human donor in good health (CMV status not recorded). Some clones in this sample may be carry-over from other donors' samples. The CDR3 runs from the conserved cysteine through the conserved F or W. The order of the fields is J gene, D gene, V gene, clone size, CDR3 protein, CDR3 DNA. A D gene is named only where the DNA matches it firmly. Clone size is not always given. Where it is, it says once, few, many or a class for expanded clones.

TRBJ2-1 - TRBV7-9 few CASSLALRDNHNEQFF TGTGCCAGCAGCTTAGCGCTCAGGGACAATCACAATGAGCAGTTCTTC
TRBJ1-4 TRBD1 TRBV28 few CASSLFQGAREKLFF TGTGCCAGCAGTTTATTCCAGGGGGCAAGGGAAAAACTGTTTTTT
TRBJ1-1 TRBD1 TRBV4-2 few CASSQDMGQGRFNTEAFF TGTGCCAGCAGCCAAGATATGGGACAGGGGAGATTTAACACTGAAGCTTTCTTT
TRBJ2-5 TRBD1 TRBV12-3/TRBV12-4 - CASSLTGGAVGETQYF TGTGCCAGCAGCCTAACAGGGGGCGCGGTAGGAGAGACCCAGTACTTC
TRBJ2-6 - TRBV6-5 many CASSDSISSGANVLTF TGTGCCAGCAGTGACTCGATTTCCTCTGGGGCCAACGTCCTGACTTTC
TRBJ1-2 - TRBV7-2 many CASSTTANYGYTF TGTGCCAGCAGCACGACAGCTAACTATGGCTACACCTTC
TRBJ2-1 - TRBV6-2/TRBV6-3 few CASSLRETFYNEQFF TGTGCCAGCAGCCTGCGGGAAACCTTCTACAATGAGCAGTTCTTC
TRBJ1-5 - TRBV7-2 few CASSSRDSSNQPQHF TGTGCCAGCAGCTCCCGCGACAGTAGCAATCAGCCCCAGCATTTT
TRBJ2-5 - TRBV12-3/TRBV12-4 - CASSLVIQETQYF TGTGCCAGCAGTTTAGTCATACAAGAGACCCAGTACTTC
TRBJ2-2 TRBD2 TRBV7-8 many CASSFLSGTNTGELFF TGTGCCAGCAGCTTTCTTAGCGGGACTAACACCGGGGAGCTGTTTTTT
TRBJ1-5 - TRBV12-3/TRBV12-4 many CASSLGGGQPQHF TGTGCCAGCAGTTTAGGGGGGGGTCAGCCCCAGCATTTT
TRBJ2-1 - TRBV5-4 many CASSSPGDHNEQFF TGTGCCAGCAGCTCCCCAGGGGATCACAATGAGCAGTTCTTC
TRBJ1-1 - TRBV29-1 - CSVSWGDKTTEAFF TGCAGCGTTTCATGGGGGGACAAAACCACTGAAGCTTTCTTT
TRBJ2-3 TRBD2 TRBV7-3 - CASSTSGGPGTDTQYF TGTGCCAGCAGCACAAGCGGGGGGCCCGGCACAGATACGCAGTATTTT
TRBJ2-1 - TRBV25-1 - CASRPGQRYNEQFF TGTGCCAGCAGGCCGGGGCAGAGATACAATGAGCAGTTCTTC
TRBJ2-1 - TRBV7-8 few CASSLSSGINEQFF TGTGCCAGCAGCTTGAGTTCAGGGATCAATGAGCAGTTCTTC
TRBJ2-2 TRBD1 TRBV29-1 few CSVEPGTGVAGELFF TGCAGCGTGGAACCCGGGACAGGGGTCGCCGGGGAGCTGTTTTTT
TRBJ2-7 TRBD2 TRBV20-1 few CSARSSGTSGDVSEQYF TGCAGTGCTAGATCCTCCGGAACTAGCGGGGACGTCTCCGAGCAGTACTTC
TRBJ2-7 - TRBV7-9 - CASSQTSGAYEQYF TGTGCCAGCAGCCAAACCTCCGGAGCCTACGAGCAGTACTTC
TRBJ2-7 TRBD1 TRBV28 - CASSFTGTDSYEQYF TGTGCCAGCAGTTTCACCGGGACAGACAGCTACGAGCAGTACTTC
TRBJ2-3 TRBD2 TRBV6-2/TRBV6-3 few CASSSGTSGGADTQYF TGTGCCAGCAGTTCCGGGACTAGCGGAGGCGCAGATACGCAGTATTTT
TRBJ2-5 - TRBV12-3/TRBV12-4 - CASSLGTQETQYF TGTGCCAGCAGTTTGGGGACGCAAGAGACCCAGTACTTC
TRBJ2-1 - TRBV7-3 - CASSWGSNEQFF TGTGCCAGCAGCTGGGGTAGCAATGAGCAGTTCTTC
TRBJ1-1 - TRBV19 - CASSMAFGRNTEAFF TGTGCCAGTAGTATGGCATTCGGCAGGAACACTGAAGCTTTCTTT
TRBJ2-2 TRBD2 TRBV7-2 few CASSLYGGRSTGELFF TGTGCCAGCAGCTTATACGGCGGGAGGAGCACCGGGGAGCTGTTTTTT
TRBJ2-1 - TRBV6-1 - CASRGRGDYNEQFF TGTGCCAGCAGGGGACGCGGGGACTACAATGAGCAGTTCTTC
TRBJ2-1 - TRBV28 - CASSPWGLEQFF TGTGCCAGCAGTCCATGGGGGCTTGAGCAGTTCTTC
TRBJ2-6 - TRBV7-9 many CASSLVSGANVLTF TGTGCCAGCAGCTTAGTGTCAGGGGCCAACGTCCTGACTTTC
TRBJ2-1 - TRBV6-2/TRBV6-3 few CASSTGRYRAGGYNEQFF TGTGCCAGCAGTACAGGACGGTACCGAGCCGGGGGCTACAATGAGCAGTTCTTC
TRBJ2-7 TRBD1 TRBV9 - CASSVRDRAHEQYF TGTGCCAGCAGTGTCCGGGACAGGGCGCACGAGCAGTACTTC
TRBJ1-3 - TRBV7-8 few CASSYSSTGASGNTIYF TGTGCCAGCAGCTATTCATCCACGGGGGCCTCTGGAAACACCATATATTTT
TRBJ2-1 - TRBV7-2 - CASSSLFFYNEQFF TGTGCCAGCAGCTCCCTTTTTTTCTACAATGAGCAGTTCTTC
TRBJ2-3 - TRBV7-2 many CASSHILGGGTDTQYF TGTGCCAGCAGCCACATCCTCGGGGGAGGCACAGATACGCAGTATTTT
TRBJ1-4 - TRBV15 few CATSRGLGAATNEKLFF TGTGCCACCAGCAGAGGCCTTGGGGCGGCAACTAATGAAAAACTGTTTTTT
TRBJ2-7 - TRBV7-2 few CASNGPEASPTYEQYF TGTGCCAGCAATGGGCCGGAGGCTAGCCCAACCTACGAGCAGTACTTC
TRBJ2-3 TRBD1 TRBV12-5 - CASGLSRTGKYGTDTQYF TGTGCTAGTGGTTTGTCCCGGACAGGGAAATACGGCACAGATACGCAGTATTTT
TRBJ1-1 TRBD1 TRBV5-4 - CASSPRQGITTEAFF TGTGCCAGCAGCCCGCGACAGGGAATAACCACTGAAGCTTTCTTT
TRBJ2-1 - TRBV29-1 - CSAWGSSYNEQFF TGCAGCGCCTGGGGCAGCTCCTACAATGAGCAGTTCTTC
TRBJ1-2 - TRBV29-1 few CSVEDNSYGYTF TGCAGCGTTGAAGATAACAGCTATGGCTACACCTTC
TRBJ1-3 - TRBV7-2 few CASSVPVAGNTIYF TGTGCCAGCAGCGTCCCAGTAGCTGGAAACACCATATATTTT
TRBJ2-2 TRBD1 TRBV7-9 few CASRQGASGELFF TGTGCCAGCAGACAGGGGGCTTCCGGGGAGCTGTTTTTT
TRBJ1-4 - TRBV6-5 - CASSYSGGLRDLNEKLFF TGTGCCAGCAGTTACTCAGGGGGACTAAGGGACCTAAATGAAAAACTGTTTTTT
TRBJ2-5 TRBD1 TRBV11-3 few CASSWDRVQETQYF TGTGCCAGCAGCTGGGACAGGGTACAAGAGACCCAGTACTTC